The present T cell receptor (beta chain) was sequenced within a study of blood T cell repertoires in COVID-19 (dated by TCRdb to 2018 to 2020). Study-level background: Samples from collaborators originated in the United States, Italy and Spain and spanned both the acute and convalescent phases of COVID-19. The material from the prospective study consisted of cDNA or gDNA derived from T cells, B-cell-depleted T cells, or PBMCs. Subjects who had been exposed to COVID-19, were actively infected with it, or had recovered from it provided the deeply sampled blood TCRbeta repertoires that made up the dataset. The repertoires were released in a freely available public database meant as a resource for research on the immune response to SARS-CoV-2. Samples were obtained from the ongoing ImmuneRACE study (first 160 participants) and from over 1,000 subjects provided by 6 global collaborators. Sample metadata almost always included a de-identified subject ID, COVID-19 status, age in years and sex. Where available, HLA class I and class II types were obtained from metadata supplied by the sample provider rather than from assay-based typing. Findings and caveats that apply to the study as a whole: The amount of clinical and demographic metadata varied by source and participant and was provided uncurated.

About this clone itself: The target of this receptor is not known. Per-nucleotide qualities are absent, and no much larger clonotype sits a single base away.

Samples from volunteer blood donors who had recovered from COVID-19 were contributed by a second Seattle source. The collaborating institutions used their own protocols to collect whole blood in K2EDTA tubes. Collaborator samples were shipped for TCRbeta analysis as frozen whole blood, isolated PBMCs, or DNA extracted from either sample type. The immunoSEQ Assay, a bias-controlled multiplex PCR, was used to amplify TCRbeta CDR3 regions from genomic DNA. The paper's processing steps were these. Nucleated cell counts per sample were estimated from amplification of reference gene primers within the assay. To quantify the absolute abundance of each unique TCRbeta CDR3 rearrangement, sequence reads were collapsed and filtered. For each sample, productive Simpson clonality was calculated as the square root of Simpson's diversity index across productive rearrangements. TCRdb re-hosts the immuneACCESS table, in-frame sequences only. Its copies lack some clones; in the studies checked, an unresolved V gene accounts for under half of them, and the cause for the rest is not known. V, J and clone size derive from that table, while D and trimming were established from the DNA sequence. The sample table contains about 220,000 clones; only one count was recorded for 80% to 90% of them. The ten largest clones represent about 5.1% of the sample.

The germline V gene (reference sequence) specifies SGHKS as CDR1 and YYEKEE as CDR2. V gives up 4 bases and J gives up 5 bases, and the segment between their germline ends measures 15 bases. The CDR3, from cysteine to phenylalanine, totals 15 residues. CDR3 DNA only is kept here, 45 bases in frame from base 1. This receptor was identified in a woman aged 60-75 years who had recovered from COVID-19. The chain links TRBV5-5 with TRBJ2-2; TRBD2 could be the D gene, as 6 bases match. Sequenced input: peripheral blood. The CDR3 reads as follows: CASSRTSRGTGELFF. In nucleotides, the sequence is TGTGCCAGCAGCCGGACAAGCCGGGGGACCGGGGAGCTGTTTTTT. Supplemented by the reference TRBV5-5 and TRBJ2-2 proteins around the CDR3, the complete variable domain is DAGVTQSPTHLIKTRGQQVTLRCSPISGHKSVSWYQQVLGQGPQFIFQYYEKEERGRGNFPDRFSARQFPNYSSELNVNALLLGDSALYLCASSRTSRGTGELFFGEGSRLTVL.